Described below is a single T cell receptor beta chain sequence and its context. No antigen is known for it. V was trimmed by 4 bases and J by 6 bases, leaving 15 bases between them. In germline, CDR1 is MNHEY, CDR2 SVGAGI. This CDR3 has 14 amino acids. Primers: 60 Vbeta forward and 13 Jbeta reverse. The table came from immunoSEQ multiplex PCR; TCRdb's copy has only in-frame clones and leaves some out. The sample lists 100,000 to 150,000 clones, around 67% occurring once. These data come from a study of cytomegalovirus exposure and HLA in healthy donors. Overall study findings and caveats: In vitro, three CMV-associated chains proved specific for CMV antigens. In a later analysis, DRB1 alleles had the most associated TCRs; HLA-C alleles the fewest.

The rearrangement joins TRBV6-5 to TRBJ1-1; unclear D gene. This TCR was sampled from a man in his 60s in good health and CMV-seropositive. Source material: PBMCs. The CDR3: CASSFSDLRAEAFF. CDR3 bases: TGTGCCAGCAGTTTTTCAGACTTGCGGGCTGAAGCTTTCTTT.